The rows below give T cell receptor beta chains drawn from one sample of a study of identical twins. Using its own MiXCR run on the 5' RACE reads, TCRdb lists one record per CDR3 protein. The sample records hundreds of thousands of distinct CDR3 sequences, around 6% being singletons. The sequencing input was naive T cells sorted from blood. These receptors were collected from a man aged 18 to 30 in good health. Each CDR3 is given with its conserved first and last residue. Each record gives: V gene, clone size, D gene, J gene, CDR3 protein, CDR3 DNA. The D gene is left open where the match is weak. Clone size is not always given. Where it is, it says once, few, many or a class for expanded clones.

TRBV7-2	-	TRBD1	TRBJ2-3	CASSSGNRGRGDTQYF	TGTGCCAGCAGCTCGGGAAACAGGGGTAGAGGGGATACGCAGTATTTT
TRBV20-1	-	TRBD1	TRBJ2-6	CSAGQGISGANVLTF	TGCAGTGCGGGACAGGGTATATCTGGGGCCAACGTCCTGACTTTC
TRBV20-1	many	-	TRBJ2-1	CSARDPRVALDNEQFF	TGCAGTGCTAGAGATCCTAGGGTAGCGCTAGACAATGAGCAGTTCTTC
TRBV20-1	many	-	TRBJ2-1	CSARPGRSF	TGCAGTGCTAGACCTGGGCGGAGCTTC
TRBV7-9	-	-	TRBJ2-1	CASSLFGYNEQLF	TGTGCCAGCAGCTTATTTGGCTACAATGAGCAGTTATTC
TRBV27	many	TRBD2	TRBJ2-1	CASSLYPGTSGSSYNEQFF	TGTGCCAGCAGTTTATACCCCGGGACTAGCGGGAGCTCCTACAATGAGCAGTTCTTC
TRBV13	few	-	TRBJ1-1	CASSVQVGTEAFF	TGTGCCAGCAGCGTACAGGTTGGCACTGAAGCTTTCTTT
TRBV14	-	TRBD2	TRBJ2-1	CASSQVASGTGGEQFF	TGTGCCAGCAGCCAAGTGGCTAGCGGGACGGGTGGTGAGCAGTTCTTC
TRBV4-3	-	-	TRBJ2-2	CASSQGSAPTGELFF	TGCGCCAGCAGCCAAGGGAGCGCACCCACCGGGGAGCTGTTTTTT
TRBV6-5	few	-	TRBJ2-1	CASGGSFIEFF	TGTGCCAGCGGGGGCTCCTTTATCGAGTTCTTC
TRBV25-1	many	TRBD2	TRBJ2-7	CASSGNPGTSGYEQYF	TGTGCCAGCAGTGGGAATCCCGGGACTAGCGGATACGAGCAGTACTTC
TRBV7-2	-	-	TRBJ1-2	CASSLASRVGYGYTF	TGTGCCAGCAGCTTAGCTTCCAGGGTCGGCTATGGCTACACCTTC
TRBV7-9	many	TRBD1	TRBJ1-1	CASSSGTENTEAFF	TGTGCCAGCAGCTCCGGGACAGAGAACACTGAAGCTTTCTTT
TRBV29-1	many	-	TRBJ1-3	CSVVEDSLSGNTIYF	TGCAGCGTTGTAGAGGACAGCCTCTCTGGAAACACCATATATTTT
TRBV27	-	TRBD2	TRBJ2-5	CASRREEDQETQYF	TGTGCCAGCAGGCGGGAGGAGGACCAAGAGACCCAGTACTTC
TRBV10-1	many	TRBD2	TRBJ2-3	CASSRLAGPSDTQYF	TGCGCCAGCAGTCGTCTAGCGGGACCCTCGGATACGCAGTATTTT
TRBV24-1	many	-	TRBJ2-5	CATSDSRETQYF	TGTGCCACCAGTGATTCACGGGAGACCCAGTACTTC
TRBV5-1	many	-	TRBJ2-5	CASSSDWQETQYF	TGCGCCAGCAGCTCTGACTGGCAAGAGACCCAGTACTTC
TRBV10-3	many	TRBD2	TRBJ2-5	CAISDGVAGRQETQYF	TGTGCCATCAGTGATGGGGTAGCGGGACGCCAAGAGACCCAGTACTTC
TRBV12-3/TRBV12-4	-	-	TRBJ2-1	CASSLEAASYNEQFF	TGTGCCAGCAGTTTAGAAGCGGCCAGCTACAATGAGCAGTTCTTC
TRBV7-6	few	TRBD2	TRBJ2-1	CASSLGPAGGPGNEQFF	TGTGCCAGCAGCTTAGGCCCTGCGGGAGGGCCTGGCAATGAGCAGTTCTTC
TRBV28	few	TRBD2	TRBJ2-1	CASRTLAGGVFF	TGTGCCAGCAGAACACTAGCGGGGGGGGTGTTCTTC
TRBV18	few	TRBD2	TRBJ2-3	CASSPLAGGPNTDTQYF	TGTGCCAGCTCACCACTAGCGGGAGGGCCTAACACAGATACGCAGTATTTT
TRBV10-3	many	-	TRBJ2-1	CAILLGVRLQQHEQFF	TGTGCCATCTTGCTTGGTGTGCGCCTTCAGCAGCATGAGCAGTTCTTC
TRBV25-1	many	-	TRBJ2-5	CASSEHRGGQETQYF	TGTGCCAGCAGTGAGCACCGAGGGGGCCAAGAGACCCAGTACTTC
TRBV4-3	many	TRBD1	TRBJ2-1	CASSLRTGTEQFF	TGCGCCAGCAGCCTCCGGACAGGGACTGAGCAGTTCTTC
TRBV25-1	few	-	TRBJ2-2	CASRRQVTGELFF	TGTGCCAGCAGGAGACAGGTTACCGGGGAGCTGTTTTTT
TRBV12-3/TRBV12-4	few	TRBD2	TRBJ2-3	CASSYGTSGRASDTQYF	TGTGCCAGCAGTTATGGGACTAGCGGGAGGGCCTCGGATACGCAGTATTTT
TRBV7-9	few	TRBD2	TRBJ2-1	CASSPSLAGTYNEQFF	TGTGCCAGCAGCCCCTCGCTAGCGGGTACCTACAATGAGCAGTTCTTC
TRBV3-1	many	-	TRBJ2-5	CASSQSRFVDLQETQYF	TGTGCCAGCAGCCAATCTAGGTTCGTTGACCTCCAAGAGACCCAGTACTTC
TRBV12-3/TRBV12-4	-	-	TRBJ1-5	CASSSTAWQPQHF	TGTGCCAGCAGTTCAACCGCTTGGCAGCCCCAGCATTTT
TRBV20-1	many	TRBD1	TRBJ1-1	CSAREGARNTEAFF	TGCAGTGCGCGGGAGGGGGCGCGGAACACTGAAGCTTTCTTT
TRBV5-5	many	-	TRBJ2-2	CASGGAPQGSRELFF	TGTGCCAGCGGGGGGGCCCCACAGGGGTCCCGGGAGCTGTTTTTT
TRBV7-9	-	-	TRBJ2-2	CASSLGGFSPNTGELFF	TGTGCCAGCAGCTTAGGAGGTTTTAGCCCGAACACCGGGGAGCTGTTTTTT
TRBV20-1	many	-	TRBJ1-1	CSASSRQASAFF	TGCAGTGCTAGTTCCCGACAGGCTTCGGCTTTCTTT
TRBV5-1	many	-	TRBJ2-1	CASSLVAGPDEQFF	TGCGCCAGCAGCTTGGTGGCGGGGCCGGATGAGCAGTTCTTC
TRBV5-1	-	-	TRBJ2-3	CASSLDLSGVADTQYF	TGCGCCAGCAGCTTGGATTTGTCAGGGGTGGCAGATACGCAGTATTTT
TRBV20-1	few	TRBD2	TRBJ2-5	CSASALAGGHRIQETQYF	TGCAGTGCTAGTGCACTAGCGGGAGGCCACAGGATCCAAGAGACCCAGTACTTC
TRBV15	-	-	TRBJ2-3	CATERLGGSPDTQYF	TGTGCCACTGAGCGATTGGGGGGATCTCCAGATACGCAGTATTTT
TRBV19	many	-	TRBJ2-3	CASSSLRRSLDTQYF	TGTGCCAGTAGTAGTTTGAGGCGGAGCTTGGATACGCAGTATTTT
TRBV29-1	-	TRBD2	TRBJ2-5	CSVGAGVGETQYF	TGCAGCGTTGGGGCGGGAGTGGGCGAGACCCAGTACTTC
TRBV11-3	-	-	TRBJ1-1	CASSYRPPGNMNTEAFF	TGTGCCAGCAGCTACAGGCCACCGGGGAACATGAACACTGAAGCTTTCTTT
TRBV7-2	-	TRBD1	TRBJ2-5	CASSPSGTGSETQYF	TGTGCCAGCAGCCCGTCCGGGACAGGAAGCGAGACCCAGTACTTC
TRBV5-1	many	-	TRBJ1-2	CASSLNSGTNYGYTF	TGCGCCAGCAGCTTGAACAGTGGAACTAACTATGGCTACACCTTC
TRBV5-1	few	-	TRBJ2-5	CASSSSTSGPETQYF	TGCGCCAGCAGCTCATCGACTAGTGGGCCAGAGACCCAGTACTTC
TRBV7-9	few	-	TRBJ2-1	CASSSWGIYNEQFF	TGTGCCAGCAGCTCTTGGGGTATTTACAATGAGCAGTTCTTC
TRBV29-1	many	-	TRBJ2-6	CSVWGSGANVLTF	TGCAGCGTATGGGGTTCTGGGGCCAACGTCCTGACTTTC
TRBV10-1	-	TRBD1	TRBJ1-3	CASSGLQGKAGNTIYF	TGCGCCAGCAGTGGATTACAGGGGAAGGCTGGAAACACCATATATTTT
TRBV6-1	many	TRBD1	TRBJ2-5	CASNQGARETQYF	TGTGCCAGCAACCAGGGGGCAAGGGAGACCCAGTACTTC
TRBV29-1	many	-	TRBJ1-1	CSVNLNTEAFF	TGCAGTGTGAATTTGAACACTGAAGCTTTCTTT
TRBV11-2	-	TRBD2	TRBJ2-2	CASSLIISGSRNTGELFF	TGTGCCAGCAGCTTAATTATTAGCGGGAGCCGGAACACCGGGGAGCTGTTTTTT
TRBV5-1	few	TRBD1	TRBJ2-5	CASSRRQGLSQETQYF	TGCGCCAGCAGCAGAAGACAGGGGCTCTCTCAAGAGACCCAGTACTTC
TRBV14	few	TRBD1	TRBJ2-5	CASSQEGTGTQETQYF	TGTGCCAGCAGCCAAGAGGGGACAGGGACGCAAGAGACCCAGTACTTC
TRBV7-2	-	TRBD2	TRBJ2-3	CASSPPGRAADTQYF	TGTGCCAGCAGCCCCCCCGGGAGGGCGGCAGATACGCAGTATTTT
TRBV24-1	few	TRBD2	TRBJ2-1	CATSEAGTRPSYNEQFF	TGTGCCACCAGTGAAGCCGGGACTAGACCCTCCTACAATGAGCAGTTCTTC